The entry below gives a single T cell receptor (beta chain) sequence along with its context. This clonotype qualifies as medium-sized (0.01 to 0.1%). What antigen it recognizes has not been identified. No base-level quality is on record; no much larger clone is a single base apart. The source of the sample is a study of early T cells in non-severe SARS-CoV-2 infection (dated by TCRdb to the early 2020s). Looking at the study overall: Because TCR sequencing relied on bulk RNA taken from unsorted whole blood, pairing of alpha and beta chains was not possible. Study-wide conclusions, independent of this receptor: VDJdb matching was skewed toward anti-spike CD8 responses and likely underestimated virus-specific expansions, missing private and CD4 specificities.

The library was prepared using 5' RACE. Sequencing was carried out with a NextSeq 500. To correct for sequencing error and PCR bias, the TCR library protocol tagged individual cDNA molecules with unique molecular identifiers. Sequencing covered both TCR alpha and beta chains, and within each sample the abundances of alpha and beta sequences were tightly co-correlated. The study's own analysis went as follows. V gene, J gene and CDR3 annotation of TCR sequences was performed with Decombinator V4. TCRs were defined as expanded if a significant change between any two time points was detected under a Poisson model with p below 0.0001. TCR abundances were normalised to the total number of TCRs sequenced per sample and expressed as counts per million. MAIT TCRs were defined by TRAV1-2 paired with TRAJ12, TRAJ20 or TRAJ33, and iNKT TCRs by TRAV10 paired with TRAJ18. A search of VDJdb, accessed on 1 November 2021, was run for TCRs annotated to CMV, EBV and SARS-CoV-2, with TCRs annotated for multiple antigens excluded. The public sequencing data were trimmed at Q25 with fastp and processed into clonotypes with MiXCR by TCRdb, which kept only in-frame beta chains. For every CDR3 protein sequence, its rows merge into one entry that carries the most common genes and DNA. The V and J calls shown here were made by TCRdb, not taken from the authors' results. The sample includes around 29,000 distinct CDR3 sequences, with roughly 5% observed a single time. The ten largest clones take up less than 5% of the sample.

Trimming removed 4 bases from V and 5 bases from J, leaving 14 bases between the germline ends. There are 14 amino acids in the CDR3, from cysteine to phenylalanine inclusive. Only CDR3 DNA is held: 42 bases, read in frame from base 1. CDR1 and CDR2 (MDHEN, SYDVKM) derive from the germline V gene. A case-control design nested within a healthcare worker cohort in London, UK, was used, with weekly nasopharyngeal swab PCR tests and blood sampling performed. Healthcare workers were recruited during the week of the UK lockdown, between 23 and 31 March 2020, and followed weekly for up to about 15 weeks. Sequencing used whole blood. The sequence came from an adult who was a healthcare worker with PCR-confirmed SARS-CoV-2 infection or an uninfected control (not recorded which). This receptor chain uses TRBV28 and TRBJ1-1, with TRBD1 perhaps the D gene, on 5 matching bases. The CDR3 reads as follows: CASSSSGWGTEAFF. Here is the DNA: TGTGCCAGCAGTTCCTCAGGGTGGGGGACTGAAGCTTTCTTT.